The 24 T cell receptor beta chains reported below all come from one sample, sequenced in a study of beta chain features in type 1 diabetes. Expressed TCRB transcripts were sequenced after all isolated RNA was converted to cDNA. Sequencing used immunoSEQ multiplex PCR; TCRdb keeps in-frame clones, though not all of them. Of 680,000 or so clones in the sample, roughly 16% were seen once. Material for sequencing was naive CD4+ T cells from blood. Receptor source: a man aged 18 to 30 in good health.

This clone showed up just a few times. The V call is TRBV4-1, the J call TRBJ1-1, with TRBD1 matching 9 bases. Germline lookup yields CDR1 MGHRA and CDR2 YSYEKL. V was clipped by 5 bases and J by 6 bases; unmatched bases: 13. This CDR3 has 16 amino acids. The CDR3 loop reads CASSWGQGRLGAEAFF. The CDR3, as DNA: TGCGCCAGCAGCTGGGGACAGGGAAGGCTTGGGGCTGAAGCTTTCTTT.

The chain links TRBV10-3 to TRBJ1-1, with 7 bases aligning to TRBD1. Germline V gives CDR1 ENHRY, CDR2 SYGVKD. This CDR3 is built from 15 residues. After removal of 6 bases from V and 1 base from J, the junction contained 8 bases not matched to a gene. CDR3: CAIRELDRRNTEAFF. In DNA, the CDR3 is TGTGCCATCAGAGAACTGGACAGGAGGAACACTGAAGCTTTCTTT.

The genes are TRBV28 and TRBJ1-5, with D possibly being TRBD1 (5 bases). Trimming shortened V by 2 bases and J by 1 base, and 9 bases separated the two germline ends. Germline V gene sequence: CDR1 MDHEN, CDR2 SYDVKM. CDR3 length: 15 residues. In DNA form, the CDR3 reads TGTGCCAGCAGTTTACAGGGTCCGAGCAATCAGCCCCAGCATTTT. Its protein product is CASSLQGPSNQPQHF.

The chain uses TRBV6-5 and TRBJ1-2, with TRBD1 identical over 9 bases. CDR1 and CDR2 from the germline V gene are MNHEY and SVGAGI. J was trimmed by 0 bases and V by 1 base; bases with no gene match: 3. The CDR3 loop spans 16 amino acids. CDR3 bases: TGTGCCAGCAGTTACTTGGGACAGGGTGCTAACTATGGCTACACCTTC. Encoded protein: CASSYLGQGANYGYTF.

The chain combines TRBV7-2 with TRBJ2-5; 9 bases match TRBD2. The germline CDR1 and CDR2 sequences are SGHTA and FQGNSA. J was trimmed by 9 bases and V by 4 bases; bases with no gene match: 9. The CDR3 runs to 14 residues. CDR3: CASSSGTSPGAQYF. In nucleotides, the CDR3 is TGTGCCAGCAGCTCCGGGACTAGCCCTGGGGCCCAGTACTTC. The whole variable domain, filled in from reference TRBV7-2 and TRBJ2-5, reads GAGVSQSPSNKVTEKGKDVELRCDPISGHTALYWYRQSLGQGLEFLIYFQGNSAPDKSGLPSDRFSAERTGGSVSTLTIQRTQQEDSAVYLCASSSGTSPGAQYFGPGTRLLVL.

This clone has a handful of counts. DNA of the CDR3: TGTGCCAGCAGCTCCGACAGGGCGTCTGGAAACACCATATATTTT. It translates to CASSSDRASGNTIYF. The chain joins TRBV7-9 to TRBJ1-3, with 7 bases matching TRBD1. J gave up 1 base and V 4 bases, and 4 bases lay outside the gene matches. Germline V lookup: CDR1 SEHNR, CDR2 FQNEAQ (reference sequence). The CDR3 is 15 amino acids.

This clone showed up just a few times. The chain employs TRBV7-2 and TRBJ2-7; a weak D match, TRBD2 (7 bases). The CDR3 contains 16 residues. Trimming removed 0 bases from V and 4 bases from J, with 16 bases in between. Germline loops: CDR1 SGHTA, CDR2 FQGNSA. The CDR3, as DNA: TGTGCCAGCAGCTTAGCGCGGGAGACAGGCCCTTACGAGCAGTACTTC. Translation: CASSLARETGPYEQYF.

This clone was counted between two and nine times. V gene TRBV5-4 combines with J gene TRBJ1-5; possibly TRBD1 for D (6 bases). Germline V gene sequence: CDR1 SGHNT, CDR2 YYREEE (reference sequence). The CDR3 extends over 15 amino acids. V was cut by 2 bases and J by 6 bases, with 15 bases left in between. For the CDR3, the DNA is TGTGCCAGCAGCTTAGAGGGGGGCGCGGGTCAGCCCCAGCATTTT. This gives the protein CASSLEGGAGQPQHF.

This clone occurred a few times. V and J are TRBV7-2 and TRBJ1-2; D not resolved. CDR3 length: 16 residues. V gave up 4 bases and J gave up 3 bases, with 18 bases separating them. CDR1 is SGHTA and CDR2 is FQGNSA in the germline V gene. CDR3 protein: CASSWSLDKIYYGYTF. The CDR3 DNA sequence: TGTGCCAGCAGCTGGTCCCTCGACAAAATCTACTATGGCTACACCTTC.

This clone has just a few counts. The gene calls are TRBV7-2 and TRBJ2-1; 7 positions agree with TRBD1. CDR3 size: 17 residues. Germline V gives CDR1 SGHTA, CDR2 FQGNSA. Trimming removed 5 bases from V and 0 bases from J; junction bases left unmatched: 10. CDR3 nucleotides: TGTGCCAGCAGCCCGGGGACAGCCCTGGACTCCTACAATGAGCAGTTCTTC. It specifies CASSPGTALDSYNEQFF.

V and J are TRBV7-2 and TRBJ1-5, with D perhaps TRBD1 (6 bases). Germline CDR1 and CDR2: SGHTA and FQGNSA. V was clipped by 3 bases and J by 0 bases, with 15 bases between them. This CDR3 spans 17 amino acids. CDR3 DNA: TGTGCCAGCAGCTTGACCGGGGGGGCGTATAGCAATCAGCCCCAGCATTTT. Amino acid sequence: CASSLTGGAYSNQPQHF.

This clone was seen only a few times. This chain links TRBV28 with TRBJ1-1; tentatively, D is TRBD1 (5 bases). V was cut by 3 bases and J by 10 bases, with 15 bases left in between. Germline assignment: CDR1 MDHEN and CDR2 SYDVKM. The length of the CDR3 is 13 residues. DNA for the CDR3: TGTGCCAGCAGTTTGACTAGGGGTAGGGGAGCTTTCTTT. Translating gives CASSLTRGRGAFF.

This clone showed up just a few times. The CDR3: CAWSALDSYYGYTF. The CDR3 DNA is TGTGCCTGGAGTGCCCTCGACAGTTACTATGGCTACACCTTC. The rearrangement uses TRBV30 and TRBJ1-2; possible D gene TRBD1, 5 bases. V lost 1 base and J 3 bases, leaving 12 bases between the germline ends. The CDR3 contains 14 residues. In germline, CDR1 is GTSNPN, CDR2 SVGIG (reference sequence).

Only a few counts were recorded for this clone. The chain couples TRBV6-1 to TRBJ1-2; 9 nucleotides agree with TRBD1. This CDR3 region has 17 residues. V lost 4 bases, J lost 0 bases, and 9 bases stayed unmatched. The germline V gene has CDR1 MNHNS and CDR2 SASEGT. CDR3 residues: CASSGGTGLAANYGYTF. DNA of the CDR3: TGTGCCAGCAGTGGCGGGACAGGGCTCGCGGCTAACTATGGCTACACCTTC.

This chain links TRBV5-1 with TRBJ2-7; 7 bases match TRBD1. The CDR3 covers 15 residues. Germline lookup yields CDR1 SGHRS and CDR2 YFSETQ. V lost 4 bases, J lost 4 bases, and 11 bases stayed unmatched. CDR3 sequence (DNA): TGCGCCAGCAGCAAGACAGGGTTACCCGGGTACGAGCAGTACTTC. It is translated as CASSKTGLPGYEQYF.

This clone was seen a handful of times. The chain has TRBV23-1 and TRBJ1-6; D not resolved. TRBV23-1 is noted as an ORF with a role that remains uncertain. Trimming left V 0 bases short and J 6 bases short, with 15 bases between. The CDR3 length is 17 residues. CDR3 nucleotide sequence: TGCGCCAGCAGTCAATCATGGCGCGGCAGTCTTAATTCACCCCTCCACTTT. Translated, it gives CASSQSWRGSLNSPLHF.

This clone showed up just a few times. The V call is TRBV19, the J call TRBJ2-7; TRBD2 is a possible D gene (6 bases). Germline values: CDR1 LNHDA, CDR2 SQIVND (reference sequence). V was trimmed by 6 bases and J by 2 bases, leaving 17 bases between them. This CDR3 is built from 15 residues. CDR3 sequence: CASSPSRRGAYEQYF. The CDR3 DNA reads TGTGCCAGTAGCCCTTCGAGGCGGGGAGCCTACGAGCAGTACTTC.

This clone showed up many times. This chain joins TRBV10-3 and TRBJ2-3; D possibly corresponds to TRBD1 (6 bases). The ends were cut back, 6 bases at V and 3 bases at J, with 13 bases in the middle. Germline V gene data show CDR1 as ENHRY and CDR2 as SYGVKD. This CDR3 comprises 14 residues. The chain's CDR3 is CAIRPGAGTDTQYF. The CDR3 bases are TGTGCCATCAGGCCAGGGGCTGGGACAGATACGCAGTATTTT.

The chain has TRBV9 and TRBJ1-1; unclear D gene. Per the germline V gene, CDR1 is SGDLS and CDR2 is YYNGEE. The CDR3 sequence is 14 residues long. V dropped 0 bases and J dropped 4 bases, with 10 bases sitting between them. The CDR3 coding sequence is TGTGCCAGCAGCGTAGAAAGTGCGGGCACTGAAGCTTTCTTT. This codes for CASSVESAGTEAFF. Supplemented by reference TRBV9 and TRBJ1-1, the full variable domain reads DSGVTQTPKHLITATGQRVTLRCSPRSGDLSVYWYQQSLDQGLQFLIQYYNGEERAKGNILERFSAQQFPDLHSELNLSSLELGDSALYFCASSVESAGTEAFFGQGTRLTVV.

The CDR3 spells CASNSGSYNYEQYF. The CDR3 region has the DNA TGCGCCAGCAATAGCGGGAGTTACAACTACGAGCAGTACTTC. The rearrangement uses TRBV5-1 and TRBJ2-7, with 9 bases identical to TRBD2. The germline CDR1 and CDR2 sequences are SGHRS and YFSETQ. The CDR3 consists of 14 residues. V dropped 6 bases and J dropped 3; count of bases not matched to a gene: 7.

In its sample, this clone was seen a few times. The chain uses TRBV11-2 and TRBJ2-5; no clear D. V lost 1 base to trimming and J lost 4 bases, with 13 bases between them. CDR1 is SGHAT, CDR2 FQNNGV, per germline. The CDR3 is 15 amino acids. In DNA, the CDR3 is TGTGCCAGCAGCTTAGTGACGGGTTGGGGAGAGACCCAGTACTTC. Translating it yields CASSLVTGWGETQYF.

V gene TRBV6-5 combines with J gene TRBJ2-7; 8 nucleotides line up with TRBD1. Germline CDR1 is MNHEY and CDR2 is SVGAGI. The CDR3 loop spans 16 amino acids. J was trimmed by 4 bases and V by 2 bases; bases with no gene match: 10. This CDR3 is CASSYPSRTGRYEQYF. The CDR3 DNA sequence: TGTGCCAGCAGTTACCCCTCCCGGACAGGGCGGTACGAGCAGTACTTC.

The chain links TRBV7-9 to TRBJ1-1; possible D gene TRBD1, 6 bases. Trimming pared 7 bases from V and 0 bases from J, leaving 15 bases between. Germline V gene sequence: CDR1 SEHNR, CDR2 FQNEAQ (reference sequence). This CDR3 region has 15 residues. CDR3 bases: TGTGCCAGCACCCAGCCCGGGACATTGAACACTGAAGCTTTCTTT. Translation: CASTQPGTLNTEAFF. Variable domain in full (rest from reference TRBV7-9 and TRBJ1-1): DTGVSQNPRHKITKRGQNVTFRCDPISEHNRLYWYRQTLGQGPEFLTYFQNEAQLEKSRLLSDRFSAERPKGSFSTLEIQRTEQGDSAMYLCASTQPGTLNTEAFFGQGTRLTVV.

CDR3 amino acids: CASSVGIAGETQYF. The DNA for the CDR3 is TGTGCCAGCAGCGTAGGAATCGCGGGAGAGACCCAGTACTTC. The chain combines TRBV9 with TRBJ2-5; D perhaps matches TRBD2 (5 bases). V shed 0 bases and J shed 4 bases, with 10 bases lying between them. The germline gives CDR1 SGDLS, CDR2 YYNGEE. The CDR3 loop spans 14 amino acids.